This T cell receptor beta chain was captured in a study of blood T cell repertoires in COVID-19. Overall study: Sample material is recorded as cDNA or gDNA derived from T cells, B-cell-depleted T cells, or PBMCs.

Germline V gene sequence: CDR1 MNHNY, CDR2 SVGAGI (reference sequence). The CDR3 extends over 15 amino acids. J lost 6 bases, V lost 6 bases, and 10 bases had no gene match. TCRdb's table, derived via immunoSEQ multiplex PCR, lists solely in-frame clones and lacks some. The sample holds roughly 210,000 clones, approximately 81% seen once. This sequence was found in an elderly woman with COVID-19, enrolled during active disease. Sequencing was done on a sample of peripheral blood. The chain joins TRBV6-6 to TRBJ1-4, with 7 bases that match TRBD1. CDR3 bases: TGTGCCAGCAGGACCCCCGGGACAGAGCATGAAAAACTGTTTTTT. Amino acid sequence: CASRTPGTEHEKLFF.